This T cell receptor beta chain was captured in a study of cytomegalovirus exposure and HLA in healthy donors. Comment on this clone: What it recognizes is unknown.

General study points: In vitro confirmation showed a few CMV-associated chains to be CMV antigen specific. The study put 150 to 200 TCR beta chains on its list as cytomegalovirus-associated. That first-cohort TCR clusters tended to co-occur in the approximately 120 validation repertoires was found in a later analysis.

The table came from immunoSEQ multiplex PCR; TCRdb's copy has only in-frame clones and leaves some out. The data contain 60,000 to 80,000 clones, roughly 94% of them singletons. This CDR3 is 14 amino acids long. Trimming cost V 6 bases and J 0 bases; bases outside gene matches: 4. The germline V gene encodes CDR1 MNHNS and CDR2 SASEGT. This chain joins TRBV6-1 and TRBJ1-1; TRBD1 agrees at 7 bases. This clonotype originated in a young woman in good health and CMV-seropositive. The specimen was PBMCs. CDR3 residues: CASSPGQLNTEAFF. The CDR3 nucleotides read TGTGCCAGCAGCCCGGGACAGTTGAACACTGAAGCTTTCTTT.